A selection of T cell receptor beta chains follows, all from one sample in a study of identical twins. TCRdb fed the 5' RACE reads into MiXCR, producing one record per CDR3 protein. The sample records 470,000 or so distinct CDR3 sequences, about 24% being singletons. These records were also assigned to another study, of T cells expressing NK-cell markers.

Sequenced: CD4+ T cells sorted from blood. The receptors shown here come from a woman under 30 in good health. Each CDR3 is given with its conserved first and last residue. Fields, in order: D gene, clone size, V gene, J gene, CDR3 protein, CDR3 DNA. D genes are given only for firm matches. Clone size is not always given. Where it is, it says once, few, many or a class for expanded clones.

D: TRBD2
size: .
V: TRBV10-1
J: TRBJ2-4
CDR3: CASSEGGGVKNIQYF
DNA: TGCGCCAGCAGTGAGGGGGGGGGAGTGAAAAACATTCAGTACTTC

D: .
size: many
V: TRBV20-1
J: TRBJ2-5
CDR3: CSARDWASGETQYF
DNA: TGCAGTGCTAGAGATTGGGCTAGTGGAGAGACCCAGTACTTC

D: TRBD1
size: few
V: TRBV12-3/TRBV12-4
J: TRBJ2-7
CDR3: CASSTGDRGTYEQYF
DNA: TGTGCCAGCAGTACAGGGGACAGGGGGACCTACGAGCAGTACTTC

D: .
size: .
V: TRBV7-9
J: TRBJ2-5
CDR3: CASSSTRAEETQYF
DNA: TGTGCCAGCAGCTCCACCCGGGCAGAAGAGACCCAGTACTTC

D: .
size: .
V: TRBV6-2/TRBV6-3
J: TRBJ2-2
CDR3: CASILGASTGELFF
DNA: TGTGCCAGCATCTTAGGGGCGAGCACCGGGGAGCTGTTTTTT

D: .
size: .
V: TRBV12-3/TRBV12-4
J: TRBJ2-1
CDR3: CASSKRNEQFF
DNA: TGTGCCAGCAGCAAGAGAAATGAGCAGTTCTTC

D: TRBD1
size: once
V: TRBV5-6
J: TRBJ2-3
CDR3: CASSLADRVSYF
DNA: TGTGCCAGCAGCTTGGCCGACAGGGTATCGTATTTT

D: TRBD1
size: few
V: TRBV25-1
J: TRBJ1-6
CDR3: CASSATTGVDSPLHF
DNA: TGTGCCAGCAGTGCCACGACAGGGGTCGACTCACCCCTCCACTTT

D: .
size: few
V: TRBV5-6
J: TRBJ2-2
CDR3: CASSLGDTSDRNTGELFF
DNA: TGTGCCAGCAGCTTGGGTGATACCTCGGACAGAAACACCGGGGAGCTGTTTTTT

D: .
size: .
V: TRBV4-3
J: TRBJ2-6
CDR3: CASSQVAGSSGANVLTF
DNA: TGCGCCAGCAGCCAAGTTGCGGGGTCCTCTGGGGCCAACGTCCTGACTTTC

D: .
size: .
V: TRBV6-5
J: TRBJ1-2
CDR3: CASSYSIAVGSGYTF
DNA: TGTGCCAGCAGTTACTCGATAGCGGTTGGTAGTGGCTACACCTTC

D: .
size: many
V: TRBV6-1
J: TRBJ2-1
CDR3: CASMGARIYNEQFF
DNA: TGTGCCAGCATGGGGGCCCGGATCTACAATGAGCAGTTCTTC

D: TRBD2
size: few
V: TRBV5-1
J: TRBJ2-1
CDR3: CASSRGTSGGSSYNEQFF
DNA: TGCGCCAGCAGCAGGGGGACTAGCGGGGGGAGCTCCTACAATGAGCAGTTCTTC

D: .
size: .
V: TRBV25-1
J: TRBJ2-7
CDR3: CASTGDTHEQYF
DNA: TGTGCCAGCACGGGGGACACCCACGAGCAGTACTTC

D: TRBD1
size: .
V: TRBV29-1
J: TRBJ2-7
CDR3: CSVAPGQGGKQYF
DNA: TGCAGCGTTGCTCCGGGACAGGGGGGGAAGCAGTACTTC

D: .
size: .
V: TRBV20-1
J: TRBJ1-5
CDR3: CSARDGGESQPQHF
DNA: TGCAGTGCTAGAGATGGGGGGGAGAGTCAGCCCCAGCATTTT

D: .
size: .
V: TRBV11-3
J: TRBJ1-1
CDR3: CASSLGVGLNTEAFF
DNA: TGTGCCAGCAGCTTAGGGGTGGGACTGAACACTGAAGCTTTCTTT

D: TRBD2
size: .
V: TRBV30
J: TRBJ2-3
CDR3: CAWAVTSGINTQYF
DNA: TGTGCCTGGGCTGTGACTAGCGGGATTAATACGCAGTATTTT

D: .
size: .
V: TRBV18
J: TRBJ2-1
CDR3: CASSPSVYNEQFF
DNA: TGTGCCAGCTCACCTAGCGTTTACAATGAGCAGTTCTTC

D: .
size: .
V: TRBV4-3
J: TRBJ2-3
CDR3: CAGSQEFLYTQYF
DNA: TGCGCCGGCAGCCAAGAATTTCTTTATACGCAGTATTTT

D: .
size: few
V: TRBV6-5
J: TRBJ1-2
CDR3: CASSYAQKGRGYTF
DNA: TGTGCCAGCAGTTACGCTCAAAAGGGCCGGGGCTACACCTTC

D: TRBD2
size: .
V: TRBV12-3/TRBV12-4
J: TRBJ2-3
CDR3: CASSPHGGGTQYF
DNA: TGTGCCAGCAGTCCTCATGGGGGGGGTACGCAGTATTTT

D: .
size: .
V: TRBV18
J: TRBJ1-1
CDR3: CASSPPSTEAFF
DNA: TGTGCCAGCTCACCACCTAGCACTGAAGCTTTCTTT

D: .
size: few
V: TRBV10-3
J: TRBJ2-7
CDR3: CAISEASSDSSYEQYF
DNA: TGTGCCATCAGTGAGGCCTCTAGCGATAGCTCCTACGAGCAGTACTTC

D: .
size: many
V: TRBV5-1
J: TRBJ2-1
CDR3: CASSLKLKGEQFF
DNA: TGCGCCAGCAGCTTGAAGTTGAAGGGGGAGCAGTTCTTC

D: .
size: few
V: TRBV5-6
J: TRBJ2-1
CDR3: CASSFWQGNEQFF
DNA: TGTGCCAGCAGCTTTTGGCAGGGCAATGAGCAGTTCTTC

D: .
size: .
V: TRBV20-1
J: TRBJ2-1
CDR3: CSARDGGPYNEQFF
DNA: TGCAGTGCTAGAGATGGCGGTCCCTACAATGAGCAGTTCTTC

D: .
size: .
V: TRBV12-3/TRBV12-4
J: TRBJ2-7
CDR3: CASSSQVIGFEQYF
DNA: TGTGCCAGCAGTTCCCAGGTGATTGGGTTCGAGCAGTACTTC

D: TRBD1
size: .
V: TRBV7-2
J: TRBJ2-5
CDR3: CASSFRQGTTETQYF
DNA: TGTGCCAGCAGCTTCCGACAGGGGACGACGGAGACCCAGTACTTC

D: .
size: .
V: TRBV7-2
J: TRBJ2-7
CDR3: CASDSIGGARYEQYF
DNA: TGTGCCAGCGACTCAATCGGGGGAGCGAGGTACGAGCAGTACTTC

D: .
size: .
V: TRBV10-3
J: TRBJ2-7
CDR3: CAISLYRAPSGYEQYF
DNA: TGTGCCATCAGCTTATACCGGGCCCCGTCTGGCTACGAGCAGTACTTC

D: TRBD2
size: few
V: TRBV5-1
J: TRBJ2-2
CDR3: CASSLAGGANTGELFF
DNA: TGCGCCAGCAGCTTGGCCGGGGGGGCGAACACCGGGGAGCTGTTTTTT

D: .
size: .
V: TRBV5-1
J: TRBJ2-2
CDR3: CASSLRRAGSSTGELFF
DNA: TGCGCCAGCAGCTTGCGTAGGGCAGGGTCGAGCACCGGGGAGCTGTTTTTT

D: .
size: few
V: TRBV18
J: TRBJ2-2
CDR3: CASSPPGGVNTGELFF
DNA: TGTGCCAGCTCACCACCAGGGGGGGTGAACACCGGGGAGCTGTTTTTT

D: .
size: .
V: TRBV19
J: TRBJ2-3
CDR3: CASNQARRTDTQYF
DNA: TGTGCCAGTAATCAAGCGAGGAGGACAGATACGCAGTATTTT

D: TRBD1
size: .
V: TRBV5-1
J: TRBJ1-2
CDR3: CASSRDSSNYGYTF
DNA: TGCGCCAGCAGCAGGGACAGCTCGAACTATGGCTACACCTTC

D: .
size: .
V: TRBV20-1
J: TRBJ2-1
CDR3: CSAPTSRGYSEQFF
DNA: TGCAGTGCTCCGACTAGCAGGGGCTATAGTGAGCAGTTCTTC

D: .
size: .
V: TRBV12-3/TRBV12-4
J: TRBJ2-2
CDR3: CASSSLRRELFF
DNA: TGTGCCAGCAGTTCCCTTCGGAGGGAGCTGTTTTTT

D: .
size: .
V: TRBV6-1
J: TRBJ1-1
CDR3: CASVGHLNTEAFF
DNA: TGTGCCAGCGTCGGACACTTGAACACTGAAGCTTTCTTT

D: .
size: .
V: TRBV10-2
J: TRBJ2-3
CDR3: CASSDFGAIADTQYF
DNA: TGCGCCAGCAGTGATTTCGGGGCCATAGCAGATACGCAGTATTTT

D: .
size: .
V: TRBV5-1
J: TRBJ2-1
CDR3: CASSRSTGPYNEQFF
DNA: TGCGCCAGCAGCAGGTCGACCGGGCCCTACAATGAGCAGTTCTTC

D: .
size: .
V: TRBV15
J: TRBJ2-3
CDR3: CATSYRLSDTQYF
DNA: TGTGCCACCAGCTATAGACTCTCAGATACGCAGTATTTT

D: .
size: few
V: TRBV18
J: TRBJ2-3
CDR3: CASSPPGRGADTQYF
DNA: TGTGCCAGCTCACCACCGGGCAGGGGGGCAGATACGCAGTATTTT

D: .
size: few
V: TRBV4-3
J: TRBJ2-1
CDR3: CASSQGSPRDEQFF
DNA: TGCGCCAGCAGCCAAGGGAGTCCGAGAGACGAGCAGTTCTTC

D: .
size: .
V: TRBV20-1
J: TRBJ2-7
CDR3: CSASRGFLEQYF
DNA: TGCAGTGCTAGTCGGGGATTTCTCGAGCAGTACTTC

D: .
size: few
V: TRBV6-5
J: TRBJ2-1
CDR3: CASGQPYNEQFF
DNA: TGTGCCAGCGGGCAGCCCTACAATGAGCAGTTCTTC

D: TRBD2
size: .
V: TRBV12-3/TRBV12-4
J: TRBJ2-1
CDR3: CASSRTSGRDHNEQFF
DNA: TGTGCCAGCAGTCGAACTAGCGGGAGGGACCACAATGAGCAGTTCTTC

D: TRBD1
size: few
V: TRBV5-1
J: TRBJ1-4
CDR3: CASSGQGSLGKLFF
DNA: TGCGCCAGCAGCGGACAGGGTTCGTTAGGAAAACTGTTTTTT

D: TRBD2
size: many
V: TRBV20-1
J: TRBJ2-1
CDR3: CSARLAGGSYNEQFF
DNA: TGCAGTGCACGACTAGCGGGTGGCTCCTACAATGAGCAGTTCTTC

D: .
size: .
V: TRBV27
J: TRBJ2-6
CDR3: CASSLLGGSSGANVLTF
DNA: TGTGCCAGCAGTTTATTGGGCGGAAGCTCTGGGGCCAACGTCCTGACTTTC

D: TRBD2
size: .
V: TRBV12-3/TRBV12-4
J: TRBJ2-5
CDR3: CASSRTSGSEETQYF
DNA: TGTGCCAGCAGTCGGACTAGCGGAAGTGAAGAGACCCAGTACTTC